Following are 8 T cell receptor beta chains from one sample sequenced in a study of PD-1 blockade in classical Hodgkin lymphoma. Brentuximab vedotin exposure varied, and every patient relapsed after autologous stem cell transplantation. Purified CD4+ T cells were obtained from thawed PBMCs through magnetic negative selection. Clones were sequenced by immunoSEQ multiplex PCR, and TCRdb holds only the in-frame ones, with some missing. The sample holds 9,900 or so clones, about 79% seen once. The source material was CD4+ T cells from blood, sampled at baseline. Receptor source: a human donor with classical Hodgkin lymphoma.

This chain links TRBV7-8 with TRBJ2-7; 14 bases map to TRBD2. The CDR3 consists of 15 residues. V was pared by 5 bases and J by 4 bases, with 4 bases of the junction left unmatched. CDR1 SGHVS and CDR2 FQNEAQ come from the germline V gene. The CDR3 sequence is CASSRGLAGVYEQYF. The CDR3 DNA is TGTGCCAGCAGCCGGGGACTAGCGGGAGTGTACGAGCAGTACTTC.

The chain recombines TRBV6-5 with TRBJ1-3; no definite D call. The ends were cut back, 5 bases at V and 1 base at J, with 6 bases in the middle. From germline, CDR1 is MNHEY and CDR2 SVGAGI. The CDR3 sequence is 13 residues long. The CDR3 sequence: CASSQRSGNTIYF. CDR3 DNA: TGTGCCAGCAGTCAACGTTCTGGAAACACCATATATTTT.

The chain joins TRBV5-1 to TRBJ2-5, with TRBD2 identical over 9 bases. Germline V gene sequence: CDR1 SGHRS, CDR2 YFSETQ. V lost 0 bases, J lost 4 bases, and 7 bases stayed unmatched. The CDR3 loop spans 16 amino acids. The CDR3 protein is CASSLDEAGGGETQYF. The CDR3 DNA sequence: TGCGCCAGCAGCTTGGACGAAGCGGGGGGAGGAGAGACCCAGTACTTC.

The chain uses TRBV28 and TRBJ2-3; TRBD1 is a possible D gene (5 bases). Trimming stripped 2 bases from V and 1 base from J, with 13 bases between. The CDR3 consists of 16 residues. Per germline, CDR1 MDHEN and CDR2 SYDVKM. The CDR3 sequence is CASSLEGALGTDTQYF. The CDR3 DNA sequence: TGTGCCAGCAGTTTAGAAGGGGCATTAGGCACAGATACGCAGTATTTT.

This chain's CDR3 is CSVKIGEKLFF. For the CDR3, the DNA is TGCAGCGTTAAGATAGGGGAAAAACTGTTTTTT. This sequence joins TRBV29-1 and TRBJ1-4, with D unclear. Germline-derived CDR1 and CDR2 are SQVTM and ANQGSEA. The ends were cut back, 5 bases at V and 8 bases at J, with 9 bases in the middle. The CDR3 consists of 11 residues.

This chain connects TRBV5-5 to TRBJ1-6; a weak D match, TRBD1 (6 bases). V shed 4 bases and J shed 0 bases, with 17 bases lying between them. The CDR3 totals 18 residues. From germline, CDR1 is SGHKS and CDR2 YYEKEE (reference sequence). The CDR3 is CASSLDDRTGSYNSPLHF. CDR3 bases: TGTGCCAGCAGCCTGGATGACAGGACCGGCTCCTATAATTCACCCCTCCACTTT. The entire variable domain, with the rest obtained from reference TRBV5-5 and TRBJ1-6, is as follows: DAGVTQSPTHLIKTRGQQVTLRCSPISGHKSVSWYQQVLGQGPQFIFQYYEKEERGRGNFPDRFSARQFPNYSSELNVNALLLGDSALYLCASSLDDRTGSYNSPLHFGNGTRLTVT.

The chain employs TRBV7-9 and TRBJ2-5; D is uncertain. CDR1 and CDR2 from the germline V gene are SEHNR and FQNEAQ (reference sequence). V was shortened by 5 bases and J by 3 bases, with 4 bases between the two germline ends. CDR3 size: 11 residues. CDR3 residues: CASSAKETQYF. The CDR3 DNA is TGTGCCAGCAGCGCGAAAGAGACCCAGTACTTC.

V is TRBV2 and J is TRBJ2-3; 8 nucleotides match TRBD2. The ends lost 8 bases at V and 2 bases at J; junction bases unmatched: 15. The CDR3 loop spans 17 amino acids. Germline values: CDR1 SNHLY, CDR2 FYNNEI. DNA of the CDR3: TGTGCCAGCCTCACCCGCTCACTAGCGGCTAACACAGATACGCAGTATTTT. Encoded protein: CASLTRSLAANTDTQYF.